What follows are 18 T cell receptor beta chains derived from one specimen sequenced in a study of T cell responses to AZD1222 COVID-19 vaccine. Sequencing used immunoSEQ multiplex PCR; TCRdb keeps in-frame clones, though not all of them. This table has about 76,000 clones, over 65% appearing once. The sequenced sample was peripheral blood, obtained 28 days after the second dose of the MenACWY control vaccine. All receptors derive from an adult who received the MenACWY meningococcal vaccine as a control.

The V call is TRBV11-2, the J call TRBJ1-1, with D tentatively TRBD1 (5 bases). There are 15 residues in the CDR3. Germline V CDR1 and CDR2: SGHAT, FQNNGV. Trimming cost V 6 bases and J 10 bases, with 24 bases left between them. The CDR3 coding sequence is TGTGCCAGCAGTCCCTCAGGGACCCCCTCTGCGTTAGCTTTCTTT. Translation: CASSPSGTPSALAFF. Full variable domain (rest looked up from reference TRBV11-2 and TRBJ1-1): EAGVAQSPRYKIIEKRQSVAFWCNPISGHATLYWYQQILGQGPKLLIQFQNNGVVDDSQLPKDRFSAERLKGVDSTLKIQPAKLEDSAVYLCASSPSGTPSALAFFGQGTRLTVV.

The rearrangement joins TRBV5-1 to TRBJ1-1, with D maybe TRBD1 (6 bases). Trimming removed 4 bases from V and 5 bases from J, with 12 bases in between. The CDR3 is made up of 13 amino acids. Germline CDR1 SGHRS, CDR2 YFSETQ. CDR3 nucleotide sequence: TGCGCCAGCAGCCAACAAGGGGGGACTGAAGCTTTCTTT. It is translated as CASSQQGGTEAFF.

V gene TRBV18 combines with J gene TRBJ2-7; TRBD1 matches 10 bases. Germline lookup yields CDR1 KGHSH and CDR2 LQKENI. The CDR3 totals 16 residues. With 2 bases clipped from V and 5 bases from J, the junction kept 9 bases outside the gene matches. CDR3 nucleotides: TGTGCCAGCTCACCAAGTGGGGGACAGGGGACGAACGAGCAGTACTTC. Amino acids: CASSPSGGQGTNEQYF.

This clone has more than one count but fewer than ten. The genes are TRBV2 and TRBJ1-5, with D unclear. V was pared by 1 base and J by 7 bases, with 11 bases between. This CDR3 is 14 amino acids long. Per germline, CDR1 SNHLY and CDR2 FYNNEI. The CDR3 reads CASSEGVVGQPQHF. CDR3 sequence (DNA): TGTGCCAGCAGTGAAGGGGTAGTGGGACAGCCCCAGCATTTT.

The table lists this clone with a count of one. The chain links TRBV5-1 to TRBJ1-5, with D unclear. Germline V gene sequence: CDR1 SGHRS, CDR2 YFSETQ. V was cut by 2 bases and J by 3 bases, with 15 bases left in between. CDR3 size: 16 residues. The chain's CDR3 is CASSFSTGPSNQPQHF. DNA of the CDR3: TGCGCCAGCAGCTTTTCGACGGGCCCCTCCAATCAGCCCCAGCATTTT.

The gene calls are TRBV30 and TRBJ1-3, with D possibly TRBD1 on 5 matching bases. The CDR3 covers 12 residues. The germline V gene encodes CDR1 GTSNPN and CDR2 SVGIG (reference sequence). The ends were cut back, 2 bases at V and 7 bases at J, with 9 bases in the middle. CDR3 nucleotide sequence: TGTGCCTGGAGTACCGGGACGAACACCATATATTTT. It yields the protein CAWSTGTNTIYF. Looking up the rest from reference TRBV30 and TRBJ1-3 gives the full variable domain: SQTIHQWPATLVQPVGSPLSLECTVEGTSNPNLYWYRQAAGRGLQLLFYSVGIGQISSEVPQNLSASRPQDRQFILSSKKLLLSDSGFYLCAWSTGTNTIYFGEGSWLTVV.

The chain has TRBV19 and TRBJ1-5; no reliable D call. The CDR3 extends over 15 amino acids. V was trimmed by 1 base and J by 0 bases, leaving 7 bases between them. The germline CDR1 and CDR2 sequences are LNHDA and SQIVND (reference sequence). The CDR3 DNA follows: TGTGCCAGTAGTATAGGTCGGTTTAGCAATCAGCCCCAGCATTTT. Amino acid sequence: CASSIGRFSNQPQHF.

V gene TRBV15 combines with J gene TRBJ1-1; D is perhaps TRBD1 (5 bases). This CDR3 is built from 14 residues. With 7 bases removed from V and 1 base from J, the gap between germline ends came to 13 bases. Germline lookup yields CDR1 LNHNV and CDR2 YYDKDF (reference sequence). CDR3 in DNA: TGTGCCACCACCAGGGATTTCGGGAACACTGAAGCTTTCTTT. This encodes CATTRDFGNTEAFF.

The gene calls are TRBV6-5 and TRBJ1-2, with D perhaps matching TRBD1 (5 bases). Trimming shortened V by 6 bases and J by 8 bases, and 13 bases separated the two germline ends. The CDR3 spans 12 residues. CDR1 is MNHEY and CDR2 is SVGAGI in the germline V gene. The DNA of the CDR3 is TGTGCCAGCAGCGGGACCTCTTCAGGCTACACCTTC. It yields the protein CASSGTSSGYTF.

The J gene is TRBJ2-7, the V gene TRBV28, with 8 bases matching TRBD1. Trimming at V came to 5 bases and at J to 3 bases, leaving 6 bases not matched to a gene. Germline values: CDR1 MDHEN, CDR2 SYDVKM. The CDR3 is 14 amino acids. The CDR3 reads CASSGDRWSYEQYF. The CDR3 DNA follows: TGTGCCAGCAGTGGGGACAGGTGGAGCTACGAGCAGTACTTC.

The chain joins TRBV7-9 to TRBJ1-3; D is unresolved. Trimming shortened V by 5 bases and J by 0 bases, and 8 bases separated the two germline ends. Germline CDR1 reads SEHNR; CDR2 reads FQNEAQ (reference sequence). This CDR3 has 14 amino acids. The CDR3 coding sequence is TGTGCCAGCAGCCTCCTGAACTCTGGAAACACCATATATTTT. It specifies CASSLLNSGNTIYF. Full variable domain (rest looked up from reference TRBV7-9 and TRBJ1-3): DTGVSQNPRHKITKRGQNVTFRCDPISEHNRLYWYRQTLGQGPEFLTYFQNEAQLEKSRLLSDRFSAERPKGSFSTLEIQRTEQGDSAMYLCASSLLNSGNTIYFGEGSWLTVV.

J is TRBJ1-2 and V is TRBV2, with a weak D call TRBD1 (5 bases). The CDR3 has 13 amino acids. Looked up from germline, CDR1 is SNHLY and CDR2 is FYNNEI. Trimming removed 4 bases at V and 5 bases at J, with 11 bases between. Here the CDR3 reads CASSAGRVYGYTF. The DNA for the CDR3 is TGTGCCAGCAGTGCGGGACGGGTTTATGGCTACACCTTC.

The chain joins TRBV12-3 or TRBV12-4 to TRBJ1-6; possibly TRBD1 for D (6 bases). The CDR3 has 13 amino acids. Trimming stripped 3 bases from V and 8 bases from J, with 8 bases between. The CDR3 is CASSLDRDSPLHF. The CDR3, as DNA: TGTGCCAGCAGTTTGGACAGAGATTCACCCCTCCACTTT.

The chain links TRBV9 to TRBJ2-1; D might be TRBD2 (6 bases). Germline CDR1 is SGDLS and CDR2 is YYNGEE. Trimming cost V 4 bases and J 4 bases, with 12 bases left between them. This CDR3 has 14 amino acids. CDR3 DNA: TGTGCCAGCAGCTTCTCGGGGGATTACAATGAGCAGTTCTTC. This codes for CASSFSGDYNEQFF.

CDR3 sequence reads: CASSRQGATDTQYF. In nucleotides, the CDR3 is TGTGCCAGCAGCAGACAGGGTGCGACAGATACGCAGTATTTT. This rearrangement joins TRBV6-5 to TRBJ2-3; 7 bases line up with TRBD1. Germline V lookup: CDR1 MNHEY, CDR2 SVGAGI. After removal of 6 bases from V and 3 bases from J, the junction contained 6 bases not matched to a gene. The CDR3 spans 14 residues.

The rearrangement links TRBV4-2 to TRBJ2-1; TRBD2 agrees at 7 bases. The V gene end was trimmed by 0 bases and the J gene end by 5 bases; junction bases not matched to a gene: 7. In germline, CDR1 is LGHNA, CDR2 YNFKEQ. CDR3 length: 16 residues. CDR3 sequence (DNA): TGTGCCAGCAGCCAAGATGGTACTAGCGTGCACAATGAGCAGTTCTTC. Translation: CASSQDGTSVHNEQFF.

The chain carries TRBV19 and TRBJ2-7; TRBD1 might be the D (6 bases). V gave up 4 bases and J gave up 3 bases, with 10 bases separating them. In germline, CDR1 is LNHDA, CDR2 SQIVND (reference sequence). The CDR3 extends over 13 amino acids. CDR3 amino acids: CASSTGQNYEQYF. As DNA, the CDR3 is TGTGCCAGTAGTACGGGACAAAACTACGAGCAGTACTTC.

V gene TRBV29-1 combines with J gene TRBJ2-3; TRBD1 or TRBD2 may be the D gene (5 bases each). This CDR3 comprises 14 residues. Germline V gene sequence: CDR1 SQVTM, CDR2 ANQGSEA. V was pared by 7 bases and J by 0 bases, with 14 bases between. CDR3 bases: TGCAGCGCTTTCGGGGCATCTAGCACAGATACGCAGTATTTT. It codes for CSAFGASSTDTQYF.